These 4 T cell receptor beta chains were all obtained from the same sample, sequenced in a study of control samples from healthy donors and cancer patients. Some clones are missing from TCRdb's copy, which holds only in-frame ones; the method was immunoSEQ multiplex PCR. The table records approximately 150,000 clones, 90% to 95% of them present only once. What was sequenced was blood. These receptor sequences come from a man in his forties or fifties in good health.

The chain links TRBV28 to TRBJ2-7; D might be TRBD1 (7 bases). Germline CDR1 and CDR2: MDHEN and SYDVKM. The CDR3 loop spans 15 amino acids. V was pared by 5 bases and J by 4 bases, with 18 bases between. The CDR3 region has the DNA TGTGCCAGCAGTGGATCAGGGGGGAGGACGTACGAGCAGTACTTC. Translated: CASSGSGGRTYEQYF.

This clone was found once. V usage is TRBV7-9 and J usage is TRBJ1-2; TRBD1 aligns across 11 bases. Trimming removed 6 bases from V and 7 bases from J; junction bases left unmatched: 4. The CDR3 consists of 13 residues. The V gene's germline CDR1 is SEHNR and CDR2 FQNEAQ (reference sequence). This CDR3 is CASRTGTGGGYTF. The DNA for the CDR3 is TGTGCCAGCAGAACCGGGACAGGGGGTGGCTACACCTTC. Full variable domain (remainder filled in from reference TRBV7-9 and TRBJ1-2): DTGVSQNPRHKITKRGQNVTFRCDPISEHNRLYWYRQTLGQGPEFLTYFQNEAQLEKSRLLSDRFSAERPKGSFSTLEIQRTEQGDSAMYLCASRTGTGGGYTFGSGTRLTVV.

The rearrangement joins TRBV30 to TRBJ2-1; D may be TRBD1 or TRBD2 (6 bases each). CDR3 length: 13 residues. Germline CDR1 is GTSNPN and CDR2 is SVGIG (reference sequence). V gave up 2 bases and J gave up 6 bases, with 11 bases separating them. The DNA for the CDR3 is TGTGCCTGGAGTAGGGGGGAGCCCAATGAGCAGTTCTTC. This gives the protein CAWSRGEPNEQFF.

The chain couples TRBV7-9 to TRBJ1-1, with TRBD1 identical over 7 bases. This CDR3 comprises 14 residues. Trimming cost V 4 bases and J 5 bases; bases outside gene matches: 7. Germline values: CDR1 SEHNR, CDR2 FQNEAQ (reference sequence). Written as DNA, the CDR3 is TGTGCCAGCAGCTCCCAGGGGGATAGGACTGAAGCTTTCTTT. Protein: CASSSQGDRTEAFF.